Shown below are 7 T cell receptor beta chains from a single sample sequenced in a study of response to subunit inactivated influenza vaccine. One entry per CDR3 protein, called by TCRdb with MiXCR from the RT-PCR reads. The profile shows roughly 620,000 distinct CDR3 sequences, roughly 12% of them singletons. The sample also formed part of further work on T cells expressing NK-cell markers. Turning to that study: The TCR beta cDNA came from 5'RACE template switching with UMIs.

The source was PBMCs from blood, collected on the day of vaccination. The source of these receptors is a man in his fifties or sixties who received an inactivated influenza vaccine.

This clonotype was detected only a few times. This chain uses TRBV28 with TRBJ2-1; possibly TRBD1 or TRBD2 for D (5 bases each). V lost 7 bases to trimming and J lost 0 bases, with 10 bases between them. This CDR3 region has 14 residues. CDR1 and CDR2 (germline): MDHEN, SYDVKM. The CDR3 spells CASTEGLSYNEQFF. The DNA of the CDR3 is TGTGCCAGCACAGAGGGGCTCTCCTACAATGAGCAGTTCTTC.

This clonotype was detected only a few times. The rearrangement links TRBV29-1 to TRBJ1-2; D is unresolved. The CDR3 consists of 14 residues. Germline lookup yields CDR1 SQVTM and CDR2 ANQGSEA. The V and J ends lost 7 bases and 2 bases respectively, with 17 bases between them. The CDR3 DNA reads TGCAGCGCCCCGTCCCCCTTGGGGAACTATGGCTACACCTTC. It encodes CSAPSPLGNYGYTF.

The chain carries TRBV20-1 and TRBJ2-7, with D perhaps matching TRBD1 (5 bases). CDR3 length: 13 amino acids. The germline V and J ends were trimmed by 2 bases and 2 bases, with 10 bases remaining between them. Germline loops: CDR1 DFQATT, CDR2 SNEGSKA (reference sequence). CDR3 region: CSARRGAPYEQYF. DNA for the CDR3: TGCAGTGCTAGAAGGGGCGCGCCCTACGAGCAGTACTTC.

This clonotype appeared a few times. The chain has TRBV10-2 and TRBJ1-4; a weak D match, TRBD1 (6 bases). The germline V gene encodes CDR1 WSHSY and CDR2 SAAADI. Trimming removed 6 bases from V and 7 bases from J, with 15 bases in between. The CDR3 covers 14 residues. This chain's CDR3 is CASRKGGRTEKLFF. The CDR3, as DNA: TGCGCCAGCAGGAAGGGGGGGCGAACTGAAAAACTGTTTTTT.

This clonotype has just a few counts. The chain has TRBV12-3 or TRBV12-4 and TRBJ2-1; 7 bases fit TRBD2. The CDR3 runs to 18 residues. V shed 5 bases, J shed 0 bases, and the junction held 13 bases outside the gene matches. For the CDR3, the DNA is TGTGCCAGCAGTAATCATCCCAGCGGGGCCGCCTCCTACAATGAGCAGTTCTTC. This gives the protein CASSNHPSGAASYNEQFF.

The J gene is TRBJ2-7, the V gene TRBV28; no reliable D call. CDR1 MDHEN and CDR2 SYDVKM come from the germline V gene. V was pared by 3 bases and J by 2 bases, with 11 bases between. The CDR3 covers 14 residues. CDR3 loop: CASSFSARTYEQYF. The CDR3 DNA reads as TGTGCCAGCAGTTTCTCAGCGCGTACCTACGAGCAGTACTTC.

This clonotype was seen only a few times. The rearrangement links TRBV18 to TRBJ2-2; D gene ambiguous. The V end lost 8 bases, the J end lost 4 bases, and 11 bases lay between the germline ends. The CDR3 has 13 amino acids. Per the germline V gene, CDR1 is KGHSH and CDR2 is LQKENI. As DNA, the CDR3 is TGTGCCAGCACAAGGGCGGCCACCGGGGAGCTGTTTTTT. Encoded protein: CASTRAATGELFF.